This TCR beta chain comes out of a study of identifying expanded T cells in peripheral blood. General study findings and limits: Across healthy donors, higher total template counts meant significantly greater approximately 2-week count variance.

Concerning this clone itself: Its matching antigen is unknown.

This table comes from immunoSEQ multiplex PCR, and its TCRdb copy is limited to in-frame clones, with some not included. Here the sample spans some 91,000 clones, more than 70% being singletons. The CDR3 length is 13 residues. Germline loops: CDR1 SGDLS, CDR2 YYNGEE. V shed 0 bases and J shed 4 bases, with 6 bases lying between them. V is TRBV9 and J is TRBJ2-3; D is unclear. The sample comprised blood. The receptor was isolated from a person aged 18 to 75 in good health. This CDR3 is CASSVGVPDTQYF. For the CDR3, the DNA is TGTGCCAGCAGCGTAGGGGTACCAGATACGCAGTATTTT. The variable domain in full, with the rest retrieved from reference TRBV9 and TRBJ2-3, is DSGVTQTPKHLITATGQRVTLRCSPRSGDLSVYWYQQSLDQGLQFLIQYYNGEERAKGNILERFSAQQFPDLHSELNLSSLELGDSALYFCASSVGVPDTQYFGPGTRLTVL.